This paragraph covers one TCR beta chain sequence. It has no known antigen specificity. Base-call qualities are not available, and no considerably larger clone is one nucleotide away. Single viable CD3+CD4+CD8-CD45RO+ cells were sorted as memory CD4+ T cells on a FACSAria II. To determine CMV serostatus, a Roche Elecsys assay was used that detects serum IgG against CMV pp150, pp28, p38 and p52. After the samples were thawed, total CD4+ T cells were enriched through positive selection using CD4 magnetic microbeads. The samples came from a different study that was designed specifically to examine the CD4+ T cell memory repertoire. Peripheral blood mononuclear cells were isolated and cryopreserved following standard operating procedures; serum was stored at -80 °C. CD3-PerCP (BW264/56), CD4-APC (RPA-T4), CD45RO-PE (UCHT1) and CD8-Pacific Orange (3B5) antibodies were used for staining, and non-viable cells were excluded with Sytox blue.

This sample is drawn from a study of memory CD4+ T cells and cytomegalovirus serostatus (dated by TCRdb to about 2019). Looking at the study overall: The cohort included around 33 healthy adults from Belgium, of whom 9 were CMV seropositive and 24 were CMV seronegative. To replicate a published TCR-based CMV serostatus classifier, the study sequenced CD4+ memory TCRbeta repertoires from a Belgian cohort whose cytomegalovirus serostatus was known. Paper-wide results and their limitations: Among the roughly 160 previously reported CMV-associated TCRbeta sequences, 67 showed up in the CD4+ memory repertoires, with each one found in between one and five individuals. The results were read as suggesting that the CMV-associated TCR signature is, for the most part, present in the CD4+ memory repertoire. CMV serostatus prediction reached a median bootstrapped AUC of approximately 0.95 with the original framework and just over 0.9 with a US-trained random forest. The original-framework classifier achieved a median bootstrapped AUC of about 0.95 with a 95% CI of 0.76-1.00 on the Belgian cohort. Only CD4+CD45RO+ memory cells were sequenced, in contrast to the original study, in which naive and memory CD4+ and CD8+ populations were covered.

Genomic DNA was extracted from sorted cells with the Quick-DNA Microprep Kit. TCRbeta DNA was amplified with the immunoSEQ hsTCRbeta kit following the manufacturer's protocol. TCRbeta libraries were sequenced on an Illumina MiSeq instrument. The paper's data handling went like this. Once out-of-frame sequences had been removed, 2,204,828 distinct TCRbeta sequences were left, which works out to an average of around 73,000 per individual. Two values were used to score each individual: the count of under 200 previously reported CMV-associated TCRbeta sequences and the total count of productive distinct TCRbeta sequences. A beta-binomial model was reimplemented in Python, and scikit-learn random forests with default parameters were trained on US cohort data. Classifier performance on the Belgian cohort was summarized as median AUC with percentile confidence intervals calculated over 10,000 bootstrap iterations. TCRdb took over this immuneACCESS table, retaining in-frame rearrangements with V and J assigned. Such tables are incomplete; in checked studies, under half of the missing clones stem from an unresolved V gene, and the remainder is unexplained. Clone size and the V and J calls come from that table; the DNA yielded D and trimming. Here the sample has approximately 74,000 clones; about three quarters occur a single time. The ten biggest clones cover around 4.3% of the sample.

CDR3 length: 18 amino acids, cysteine to phenylalanine. Only the CDR3 DNA stays, 54 bases, in frame from base 1. Clipping removes 0 bases from V and 0 bases from J, with 8 as the unmatched junction base count. As encoded in the germline V gene (reference sequence), CDR1 is PRHDT while CDR2 is FYEKMQ. The source material was memory CD4+ T cells from blood. The sequence came from an adult in good health and CMV-seropositive. This chain joins TRBV13 to TRBJ2-7, with 10 bases aligning to TRBD2. In nucleotides, the sequence is TGTGCCAGCAGCTTAGGGATGCCGAGCGGGAGGGTCTCCTACGAGCAGTACTTC. Translated, this gives CASSLGMPSGRVSYEQYF.